This T cell receptor beta chain was found in a study of T cell repertoires in cytomegalovirus infection. Study-level information: CMV infection plus the matching HLA type was flagged by public TCR beta signatures.

Study conclusions and caveats: CMV carriers having the relevant HLA were flagged by cumulative public TCR beta family frequency. In two of eight donors, the top clonotype was HLA-C-restricted CMV-specific.

TCRdb reprocessed the reads via MiXCR and lists one record per CDR3 protein. The sample carries more than 140,000 distinct CDR3 sequences, 6.5% recorded once. The length of the CDR3 is 13 residues. Trimming stripped 7 bases from V and 6 bases from J, with 13 bases between. CDR1 SNHLY and CDR2 FYNNEI come from the germline V gene. This clonotype was found many times. What it recognizes is unknown. The rearrangement links TRBV2 to TRBJ1-5; D possibly corresponds to TRBD1 (6 bases). Sequencing input: PBMCs. The clonotype was recovered from a human donor in good health (CMV status not recorded). Some clones in this sample may be carry-over from other donors' samples. The CDR3 region has the DNA TGTGCCAGCACCCGGGAGGGGGGTCAGCCCCAGCATTTT. Protein: CASTREGGQPQHF.